This is a list of T cell receptor beta chains from one sample in a study of T cells in Graves' hyperthyroidism and ophthalmopathy. TCRdb itself ran the multiplex PCR reads through MiXCR, one entry per CDR3 protein. Of some 180,000 distinct CDR3 sequences in the sample, about a sixth are singletons; the top ten hold around 48%. Sequencing was carried out using blood. These receptors were obtained from a woman in her fifties or sixties with Graves' hyperthyroidism. Both conserved end residues are part of each CDR3. Fields, in order: CDR3 protein, CDR3 DNA, J gene, clone size, V gene, D gene. The D gene is left open where the match is weak. A clone size is listed for some rows: how often the clone was seen (once, few, many), or a class if it is expanded.

CDR3 protein: CAWSTRTSGGGETQYF
CDR3 DNA: TGTGCCTGGAGTACCCGGACTAGCGGAGGGGGAGAGACCCAGTACTTC
J gene: TRBJ2-5
clone size: many
V gene: TRBV30
D gene: TRBD2

CDR3 protein: CAMGAHEQYF
CDR3 DNA: TGCGCCATGGGGGCCCACGAGCAGTACTTC
J gene: TRBJ2-7
clone size: many
V gene: TRBV30
D gene: -

CDR3 protein: CASGIAGVGAGELFF
CDR3 DNA: TGTGCCAGCGGAATAGCGGGAGTTGGGGCCGGGGAGCTGTTTTTT
J gene: TRBJ2-2
clone size: many
V gene: TRBV12-3/TRBV12-4
D gene: TRBD2

CDR3 protein: CASRGTSGHNSYEQYF
CDR3 DNA: TGTGCCAGCAGAGGGACTAGCGGGCATAATTCCTACGAGCAGTACTTC
J gene: TRBJ2-7
clone size: once
V gene: TRBV7-2
D gene: TRBD2

CDR3 protein: CAWSVRYAEEETQYF
CDR3 DNA: TGTGCCTGGAGTGTACGGTATGCGGAGGAGGAGACCCAGTACTTC
J gene: TRBJ2-5
clone size: many
V gene: TRBV30
D gene: -

CDR3 protein: CASRPGLAGYNEQFF
CDR3 DNA: TGTGCCAGCAGGCCCGGACTAGCGGGATATAATGAGCAGTTCTTC
J gene: TRBJ2-1
clone size: -
V gene: TRBV12-3/TRBV12-4
D gene: TRBD2

CDR3 protein: CASSLGQGAINQPQHF
CDR3 DNA: TGTGCCAGCAGTTTGGGACAGGGGGCGATAAACCAGCCCCAGCATTTT
J gene: TRBJ1-5
clone size: -
V gene: TRBV28
D gene: TRBD1

CDR3 protein: CASGYLGRNNEQFF
CDR3 DNA: TGTGCCAGCGGTTACCTTGGAAGAAACAATGAGCAGTTCTTC
J gene: TRBJ2-1
clone size: -
V gene: TRBV6-9
D gene: -

CDR3 protein: CASSQTGQWDEQYF
CDR3 DNA: TGTGCCAGCAGCCAAACCGGTCAATGGGACGAGCAGTACTTC
J gene: TRBJ2-7
clone size: -
V gene: TRBV14
D gene: -

CDR3 protein: CASSMIRGLGEAFF
CDR3 DNA: TGTGCCAGCAGCATGATAAGGGGACTTGGTGAAGCTTTCTTT
J gene: TRBJ1-1
clone size: many
V gene: TRBV6-1
D gene: -

CDR3 protein: CASSSQSTNEKLFF
CDR3 DNA: TGCGCCAGCAGCTCGCAATCAACTAATGAAAAACTGTTTTTT
J gene: TRBJ1-4
clone size: -
V gene: TRBV5-1
D gene: -

CDR3 protein: CASTPDRTNSPLHF
CDR3 DNA: TGTGCCAGCACACCGGACAGGACCAATTCACCCCTCCACTTT
J gene: TRBJ1-6
clone size: few
V gene: TRBV18
D gene: TRBD1

CDR3 protein: CASSPGTGITAYEQYF
CDR3 DNA: TGCGCCAGCAGCCCAGGGACAGGGATAACCGCCTACGAGCAGTACTTC
J gene: TRBJ2-7
clone size: many
V gene: TRBV5-1
D gene: TRBD1

CDR3 protein: CSAATGNQPQHF
CDR3 DNA: TGCAGTGCTGCCACCGGAAATCAGCCCCAGCATTTT
J gene: TRBJ1-5
clone size: many
V gene: TRBV20-1
D gene: -

CDR3 protein: CAWIGGPHEQYF
CDR3 DNA: TGTGCCTGGATCGGGGGTCCCCACGAGCAGTACTTC
J gene: TRBJ2-7
clone size: many
V gene: TRBV30
D gene: -

CDR3 protein: CASSLSASGRDEQFF
CDR3 DNA: TGTGCCAGCAGTTTATCTGCTAGCGGGAGGGATGAGCAGTTCTTC
J gene: TRBJ2-1
clone size: -
V gene: TRBV12-3/TRBV12-4
D gene: TRBD2

CDR3 protein: CSARVLAGSSSYEQYF
CDR3 DNA: TGCAGTGCTAGGGTACTAGCGGGAAGTAGCTCCTACGAGCAGTACTTC
J gene: TRBJ2-7
clone size: many
V gene: TRBV20-1
D gene: TRBD2

CDR3 protein: CASSPDAVTQYF
CDR3 DNA: TGTGCCAGTAGCCCCGATGCTGTTACGCAGTATTTT
J gene: TRBJ2-3
clone size: many
V gene: TRBV19
D gene: -

CDR3 protein: CASSYPTRVKAGEETQYF
CDR3 DNA: TGTGCCAGCAGTTACCCCACTCGGGTGAAGGCTGGAGAAGAGACCCAGTACTTC
J gene: TRBJ2-5
clone size: -
V gene: TRBV6-2/TRBV6-3
D gene: -

CDR3 protein: CASTLTGGVDTEAFF
CDR3 DNA: TGTGCCAGCACCCTAACAGGGGGCGTCGACACTGAAGCTTTCTTT
J gene: TRBJ1-1
clone size: -
V gene: TRBV12-3/TRBV12-4
D gene: TRBD1

CDR3 protein: CSARIQGNSNQPQHF
CDR3 DNA: TGCAGTGCTAGAATCCAGGGGAATAGCAATCAGCCCCAGCATTTT
J gene: TRBJ1-5
clone size: many
V gene: TRBV20-1
D gene: -

CDR3 protein: CASGWGQNQPQHF
CDR3 DNA: TGTGCCAGCGGGTGGGGACAGAATCAGCCCCAGCATTTT
J gene: TRBJ1-5
clone size: many
V gene: TRBV28
D gene: TRBD1

CDR3 protein: CASSPRLAHYNEQFF
CDR3 DNA: TGTGCCAGCAGCCCCCGACTAGCGCATTACAATGAGCAGTTCTTC
J gene: TRBJ2-1
clone size: -
V gene: TRBV28
D gene: TRBD2

CDR3 protein: CASRGMWGSTDTQYF
CDR3 DNA: TGCGCCAGCAGGGGGATGTGGGGGAGCACAGATACGCAGTATTTT
J gene: TRBJ2-3
clone size: many
V gene: TRBV5-1
D gene: -

CDR3 protein: CASSPRQISYEQYF
CDR3 DNA: TGTGCCAGCAGCCCAAGACAGATTTCCTACGAGCAGTACTTC
J gene: TRBJ2-7
clone size: -
V gene: TRBV9
D gene: -